This TCR beta chain came from a study of Tregs in tolerant kidney transplant recipients. Study-wide results and caveats: Activated donor B cell expansion appeared to reveal the most relevant donor-specific TCRbeta repertoire. Donor-specific Treg expansion exceeded global Treg expansion in tolerant patients, suggesting antigen drive.

The method was immunoSEQ multiplex PCR; TCRdb's version includes in-frame clones alone and lacks a portion of them. This sample contains approximately 52,000 clones. A note on this clone: Its specificity is unknown. The CDR3 extends 3 residues past the end of the read, so its final part is completed from the germline J gene.

V was shortened by 0 bases and J by 1 base, with 6 bases between the two germline ends. The CDR3 extends over 15 amino acids. Germline assignment: CDR1 SGHTA and CDR2 FQGNSA. The source was CD4+ T cells from blood, collected before the transplant. The TCR originated in a human donor who received a combined kidney and bone marrow transplant. The chain is built from TRBV7-2 and TRBJ1-4, with TRBD1 as a possible D gene (5 bases). Here the CDR3 reads CASSLAQGTNEKLFF. The sequenced part of the CDR3 DNA is TGTGCCAGCAGCTTAGCGCAGGGAACTAATGAAAAA.